This T cell receptor (beta chain) came from a study of blood T cell repertoires in COVID-19. Looking at the study overall: COVID-19 samples, acute and convalescent, were from the United States, Italy and Spain.

The CDR3 runs 17 residues. The germline CDR1 and CDR2 sequences are LNHDA and SQIVND (reference sequence). V was clipped by 3 bases and J by 7 bases, with 21 bases between them. Sequenced by immunoSEQ multiplex PCR; TCRdb stores in-frame clones only, minus some. The data contain over 150,000 clones, approximately 84% of them seen just once; the ten biggest clones take up 6.9%. This clonotype was obtained from a human donor with acute or convalescent COVID-19. The donor label of this sample is uncertain. Material: peripheral blood. J is TRBJ2-2 and V is TRBV19; possible D gene TRBD1, 6 bases. This CDR3 is CASSILGRAGVSGELFF. DNA for the CDR3: TGTGCCAGTAGTATCTTAGGTCGGGCAGGGGTGAGCGGGGAGCTGTTTTTT.